Each of the 22 T cell receptor beta chains below was sequenced from the same sample in a study of T cells of healthy individuals. TCRdb processed the 5' RACE reads anew with MiXCR; each CDR3 protein has one entry. The table has 95,000 to 100,000 distinct CDR3 sequences, around 17% seen once. All receptors come from a human donor in good health.

This clonotype showed up many times. The chain couples TRBV20-1 to TRBJ2-3, with TRBD1 matching 10 bases. Germline V gene sequence: CDR1 DFQATT, CDR2 SNEGSKA (reference sequence). The CDR3 consists of 13 residues. The CDR3 DNA reads as TGCAGCACCGGGACAGGGGACACAGATACGCAGTATTTT. Encoded protein: CSTGTGDTDTQYF.

This clonotype showed up just a few times. The chain uses TRBV4-3 and TRBJ2-1; D gene unclear. Germline CDR1 reads LGHNA; CDR2 reads YSLEER. The germline V and J ends were trimmed by 1 base and 8 bases, with 18 bases remaining between them. CDR3 size: 16 residues. The CDR3 reads CASSQGTWAVQDEQFF. The CDR3 coding sequence is TGCGCCAGCAGCCAAGGGACGTGGGCTGTCCAGGATGAGCAGTTCTTC.

There are many counts of this clonotype. This rearrangement joins TRBV3-1 to TRBJ1-2, with 8 bases lining up with TRBD1. This CDR3 has 15 residues. Germline trimming cut 0 bases from V and 7 bases from J; bases unmatched to any gene: 7. Germline CDR1 is LGHDT and CDR2 is YNNKEL (reference sequence). The CDR3 here is CASSQDLDRVGGYTF. The CDR3 nucleotides read TGTGCCAGCAGCCAAGACCTGGACAGGGTTGGTGGCTACACCTTC. The variable domain in full, with the rest retrieved from reference TRBV3-1 and TRBJ1-2, is DTAVSQTPKYLVTQMGNDKSIKCEQNLGHDTMYWYKQDSKKFLKIMFSYNNKELIINETVPNRFSPKSPDKAHLNLHINSLELGDSAVYFCASSQDLDRVGGYTFGSGTRLTVV.

This clonotype was seen a few times. This rearrangement joins TRBV2 to TRBJ2-2; 7 nucleotides match TRBD1. The CDR3 covers 15 residues. V was pared by 5 bases and J by 2 bases, with 5 bases of the junction left unmatched. Germline CDR1 is SNHLY and CDR2 is FYNNEI. The CDR3 loop is CASSRQGPNTGELFF. Written as DNA, the CDR3 is TGTGCCAGCAGTAGACAGGGACCTAACACCGGGGAGCTGTTTTTT.

The chain couples TRBV27 to TRBJ1-2, with D maybe TRBD1 (5 bases). CDR1 is MNHEY, CDR2 SMNVEV, per germline (reference sequence). Between the trimmed V and J ends, which lost 6 bases and 6 bases, there was a span of 14 bases. The CDR3 sequence is 13 residues long. The CDR3 region has the DNA TGTGCCAGCAGGCCAGGGACGATCCATGGCTACACCTTC. Translation: CASRPGTIHGYTF.

This sequence joins TRBV7-2 and TRBJ2-7, with D perhaps matching TRBD1 (6 bases). CDR1 SGHTA and CDR2 FQGNSA come from the germline V gene. The CDR3 sequence is 15 residues long. The germline V and J ends were trimmed by 2 bases and 2 bases, with 13 bases remaining between them. The CDR3 DNA sequence: TGTGCCAGCAGCTTAAATACCGGGGACACCTACGAGCAGTACTTC. Its translation: CASSLNTGDTYEQYF.

In this sample, this clonotype turned up many times. The genes are TRBV28 and TRBJ2-1, with 11 nucleotides matching TRBD2. Germline CDR1 and CDR2: MDHEN and SYDVKM. This CDR3 has 14 residues. V trimming: 6 bases; J trimming: 9 bases; junction bases outside the gene matches: 7. This CDR3 is CASSPIGTSGEQFF. CDR3 DNA sequence: TGTGCCAGCAGCCCAATCGGGACTAGCGGTGAGCAGTTCTTC.

The V and J genes are TRBV7-2 and TRBJ1-2, with D perhaps matching TRBD1 (6 bases). Germline CDR1 SGHTA, CDR2 FQGNSA. The V end was cut by 5 bases, the J end by 0 bases, with 16 bases between. The length of the CDR3 is 16 residues. CDR3 in amino acids: CASSPYSGQSNYGYTF. In DNA form, the CDR3 reads TGTGCCAGCAGCCCCTATTCGGGACAATCTAACTATGGCTACACCTTC.

This sequence joins TRBV2 and TRBJ2-1, with 7 nucleotides matching TRBD2. In germline, CDR1 is SNHLY, CDR2 FYNNEI. V was pared by 6 bases and J by 5 bases, with 16 bases of the junction left unmatched. The CDR3 totals 17 residues. In DNA form, the CDR3 reads TGTGCCAGCAGGGTCCGGAGCGGGGCCGGTCGAGACAATGAGCAGTTCTTC. Protein: CASRVRSGAGRDNEQFF.

The genes are TRBV6-6 and TRBJ2-1; 8 nucleotides agree with TRBD2. This CDR3 region has 15 residues. Germline values: CDR1 MNHNY, CDR2 SVGAGI (reference sequence). After removal of 6 bases from V and 4 bases from J, the junction contained 8 bases not matched to a gene. The chain's CDR3 is CASRLRGAAYNEQFF. The CDR3 DNA sequence: TGTGCCAGCAGATTGCGGGGGGCCGCGTACAATGAGCAGTTCTTC.

This clonotype was recorded a few times. The CDR3 DNA follows: TGCAGCGTTGGGTCACCCCCCCCGAACACCGGGGAGCTGTTTTTT. Amino acid sequence: CSVGSPPPNTGELFF. The J gene is TRBJ2-2, the V gene TRBV29-1; D is ambiguous. V was shortened by 4 bases and J by 0 bases, with 12 bases between the two germline ends. CDR3 length: 15 amino acids. CDR1 and CDR2 (germline): SQVTM, ANQGSEA.

There are a few counts of this clonotype. This chain uses TRBV14 with TRBJ1-4; D is unclear. Germline V lookup: CDR1 SGHDN, CDR2 FVKESK. The V gene lost 0 bases and the J gene lost 7 bases, with 9 bases spanning the gap. CDR3 length equals 14 residues. This CDR3 reads CASSQEFAPEKLFF. In nucleotides, the CDR3 is TGTGCCAGCAGCCAAGAGTTCGCCCCTGAAAAACTGTTTTTT. Filled out from reference TRBV14 and TRBJ1-4, the complete variable domain reads EAGVTQFPSHSVIEKGQTVTLRCDPISGHDNLYWYRRVMGKEIKFLLHFVKESKQDESGMPNNRFLAERTGGTYSTLKVQPAELEDSGVYFCASSQEFAPEKLFFGSGTQLSVL.

The CDR3 sequence: CSARDSLGGLADYTGELFF. The DNA of the CDR3 is TGCAGTGCTAGAGATAGTCTGGGAGGACTAGCGGACTACACCGGGGAGCTGTTTTTT. The chain recombines TRBV20-1 with TRBJ2-2; TRBD2 aligns across 10 bases. The germline CDR1 and CDR2 sequences are DFQATT and SNEGSKA (reference sequence). The V segment lost 0 bases and the J segment 3 bases; nucleotides outside the gene matches: 13. This CDR3 is 19 amino acids long.

Only a few counts were recorded for this clonotype. The chain recombines TRBV5-6 with TRBJ2-3; D gene unclear. V dropped 1 base and J dropped 5 bases, with 8 bases sitting between them. The CDR3 extends over 13 amino acids. Germline CDR1 is SGHDT and CDR2 is YYEEEE. DNA of the CDR3: TGTGCCAGCAGCTTGAAAGGAGTAGATACGCAGTATTTT. Its protein is CASSLKGVDTQYF.

The chain carries TRBV18 and TRBJ2-1, with TRBD2 identical over 7 bases. CDR1 and CDR2 (germline): KGHSH, LQKENI. The CDR3 length is 15 residues. V gave up 2 bases and J gave up 8 bases; unmatched junction bases: 9. CDR3 loop: CASSPFTSADYEQFF. Here the CDR3 DNA reads TGTGCCAGCTCACCATTTACTAGCGCTGACTATGAGCAGTTCTTC.

This clonotype has just a few counts. The chain employs TRBV7-2 and TRBJ2-7, with D unresolved. V shed 0 bases and J shed 0 bases, with 12 bases lying between them. Germline CDR1 reads SGHTA; CDR2 reads FQGNSA. CDR3 size: 16 residues. CDR3 nucleotide sequence: TGTGCCAGCAGCTTAGCCGCCGACGGCAACTCCTACGAGCAGTACTTC. It codes for CASSLAADGNSYEQYF.

V gene TRBV7-2 combines with J gene TRBJ2-5; TRBD1 or TRBD2 may be the D gene (5 bases each). The CDR3 spans 15 residues. Trimming stripped 4 bases from V and 2 bases from J, with 14 bases between. Germline V gene sequence: CDR1 SGHTA, CDR2 FQGNSA. The CDR3 region has the DNA TGTGCCAGCAGCTCCCCCGGGACCCGACAAGAGACCCAGTACTTC. Translating gives CASSSPGTRQETQYF.

This clonotype was recorded at least ten times. The rearrangement joins TRBV23-1 to TRBJ2-3; possible D gene TRBD1, 6 bases. TRBV23-1 carries the ORF label, with uncertain function. The CDR3 sequence is 15 residues long. The V end was cut by 3 bases, the J end by 1 base, with 11 bases between. The CDR3 DNA follows: TGCGCCAGCAGTCATGGGCCAGGGGGCACAGATACGCAGTATTTT. It is translated as CASSHGPGGTDTQYF.

This clonotype was observed many times. This rearrangement joins TRBV7-9 to TRBJ2-5, with TRBD1 matching 9 bases. The ends lost 11 bases at V and 4 bases at J; junction bases unmatched: 14. The CDR3 has 15 residues. Germline CDR1 reads SEHNR; CDR2 reads FQNEAQ (reference sequence). In nucleotides, the CDR3 is TGTGCCGTTCCCCTTCTAGGACAGGGGCCAGAGACCCAGTACTTC. Translating it yields CAVPLLGQGPETQYF.

The rearrangement uses TRBV4-3 and TRBJ2-1; D perhaps matches TRBD2 (5 bases). V was trimmed by 4 bases and J by 5 bases, leaving 12 bases between them. Germline V gene data show CDR1 as LGHNA and CDR2 as YSLEER. This CDR3 is built from 14 residues. The CDR3 region is CASSLRTGNNEQFF. Written as DNA, the CDR3 is TGCGCCAGCAGCCTGCGGACGGGAAACAATGAGCAGTTCTTC.

This clonotype turned up a few times. This chain uses TRBV20-1 with TRBJ2-4; D is perhaps TRBD1 (6 bases). Germline V gives CDR1 DFQATT, CDR2 SNEGSKA (reference sequence). V was cut by 0 bases and J by 6 bases, with 9 bases left in between. The CDR3 is 13 amino acids. The CDR3 bases are TGCAGTGCTAGAGACAGGGGCGTAAACATTCAGTACTTC. Amino acids: CSARDRGVNIQYF.

The chain carries TRBV20-1 and TRBJ2-3; TRBD2 might be the D (5 bases). The CDR3 runs 14 residues. V shed 3 bases and J shed 4 bases, with 14 bases lying between them. Germline CDR1 is DFQATT and CDR2 is SNEGSKA (reference sequence). For the CDR3, the DNA is TGCAGTGCTAGTGAGGGCCTCATCCCAGATACGCAGTATTTT. It encodes CSASEGLIPDTQYF.